The sequence of this TCR beta chain was determined in a study of radiotherapy plus CTLA-4 blockade in lung cancer (dated by TCRdb to 2016 to 2019). For the study in its entirety: Among enrolled patients, approximately 19% had an objective response and approximately 30% reached disease control.

Preparation of the library involved the immunoSEQ multiplex PCR assay. TCRdb stores this immuneACCESS table with in-frame sequences only. Part of the clones is absent; in the studies checked, under half of the shortfall reflects unresolved V genes, and no reason is known for the rest. The sample table shows some 100,000 clones, and about four fifths are seen once. 14% to 15% of the sample belongs to the ten largest clones. Including cysteine and phenylalanine, the CDR3 has 12 amino acids. Only CDR3 DNA is held: 36 bases, read in frame from base 1. CDR1 and CDR2 were assigned from the germline V gene as MNHEY and SVGAGI. The germline ends are 8 bases apart after V is trimmed by 6 bases and J by 6 bases. Study-wide conclusions, independent of this receptor: The strongest predictors of response, as reported, were early dynamic changes in blood T cell clones along with a rise in serum interferon-beta after radiation. After treatment with radiotherapy and ipilimumab, TCR clones that originated in tumors expanded in peripheral blood.

A remark on this clone: Its antigen has not been determined. There are no base qualities to consult, and no much larger clone falls within one base.

The study tested focal radiation therapy combined with CTLA-4 blockade (ipilimumab) in patients with chemo-refractory metastatic non-small-cell lung cancer. The clonotype originates from a human donor with non-small cell lung cancer that progressed on radiotherapy plus ipilimumab. The sample here was peripheral blood, taken from a patient treated with radiotherapy plus ipilimumab. Recombination linked TRBV6-5 to TRBJ2-2, with the D segment identity uncertain. The CDR3 protein: CASSFRAGELFF. The bases are TGTGCCAGCAGCTTCAGAGCCGGGGAGCTGTTTTTT.